This T cell receptor beta chain emerged from a study of T cell repertoires in cytomegalovirus infection. About the study: CMV infection plus the matching HLA type was flagged by public TCR beta signatures. Study-level findings and limits: HLA-C-restricted CMV-specific TCR beta clonotypes prevailed in the ex vivo response.

A note on this clonotype: What it binds is unknown.

TCRdb re-derived calls from the reads in MiXCR, one entry per CDR3 protein. The data show 400,000 to 600,000 distinct CDR3 sequences, with more than 40% seen just once and approximately 40% held by the top ten. The material sequenced was cultured PBMCs, taken from culture after CMV antigen stimulation. The receptor was derived from a human donor in good health (CMV status not recorded). Some clones in this sample may be carry-over from other donors' samples.

The DNA for the CDR3 is TGTGCCAGCAGCTTTCAGGGGTACATGAACACTGAAGCTTTCTTT. Translated, it gives CASSFQGYMNTEAFF. This chain links TRBV7-9 with TRBJ1-1, with TRBD1 as a possible D gene (6 bases). The CDR3 consists of 15 residues. Trimming cost V 3 bases and J 0 bases, with 11 bases left between them. From germline, CDR1 is SEHNR and CDR2 FQNEAQ (reference sequence).